The clone carrying this T cell receptor beta chain has just a few counts. What it recognizes is unknown. The sample belongs to a study of T cells in Graves' hyperthyroidism and ophthalmopathy. The study, taken as a whole, reports: Researchers found most expanded thyroid clonotypes above 0.001 in blood as well.

TCR beta CDR3 region amplification was performed from RNA transcripts. The HTBI primer set served for first-round RT-PCR of the TCR CDR3. TCRdb reprocessed the multiplex PCR reads with MiXCR, giving one entry per CDR3 protein. Of fewer than 450,000 distinct CDR3 sequences in the sample, roughly an eighth are singletons; the top ten hold 25% to 30%. The CDR3 has 15 residues. Unmatched junction bases numbered 7, after V lost 6 bases and J lost 4 bases. The germline V gene encodes CDR1 KGHDR and CDR2 SFDVKD. The chain employs TRBV24-1 and TRBJ2-1; the match to TRBD1 covers 8 bases. The TCR sequence derives from a man aged 50 or older with Graves' ophthalmopathy. Sequenced material: blood. The CDR3 region has the DNA TGTGCCACCAGTCCCCGGACAGGGATTTACAATGAGCAGTTCTTC. Its protein is CATSPRTGIYNEQFF.